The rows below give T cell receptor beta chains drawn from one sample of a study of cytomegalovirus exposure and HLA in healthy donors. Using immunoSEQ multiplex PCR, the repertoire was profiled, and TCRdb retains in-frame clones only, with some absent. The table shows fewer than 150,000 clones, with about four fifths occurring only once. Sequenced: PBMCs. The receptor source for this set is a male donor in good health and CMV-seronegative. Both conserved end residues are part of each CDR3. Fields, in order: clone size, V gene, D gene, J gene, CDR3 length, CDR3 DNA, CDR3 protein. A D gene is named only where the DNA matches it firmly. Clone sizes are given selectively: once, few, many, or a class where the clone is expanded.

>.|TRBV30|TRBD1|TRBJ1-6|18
TGTGCCGGACGGGGGGCCGGGACAGGGGGCATTTGGAATTCACCCCTCCACTTT
CAGRGAGTGGIWNSPLHF
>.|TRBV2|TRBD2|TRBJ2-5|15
TGTGCCAGCAGTGAATGGCGGGGGGACCAAGAGACCCAGTACTTC
CASSEWRGDQETQYF
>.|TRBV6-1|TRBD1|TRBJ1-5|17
TGTGCCAGCAGTGACTTACCCACAGGGGCACTCAATCAGCCCCAGCATTTT
CASSDLPTGALNQPQHF
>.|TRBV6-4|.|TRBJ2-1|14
TGTGCCAGCAGTGAAGATCAGTCCTACAATGAGCAGTTCTTC
CASSEDQSYNEQFF
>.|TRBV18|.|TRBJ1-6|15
TGTGCCAGCTCACCAACCCGGACAAGCAATTCACCCCTCCACTTT
CASSPTRTSNSPLHF
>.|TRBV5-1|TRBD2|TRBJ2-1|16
TGCGCCAGCAGCTCCCGAGCCGGACTAGCGGGGAATGAGCAGTTCTTC
CASSSRAGLAGNEQFF
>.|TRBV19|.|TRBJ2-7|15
TGTGCCAGTAGTATCTCTCTGGGGCCTCCTACCGAGCAGTACTTC
CASSISLGPPTEQYF
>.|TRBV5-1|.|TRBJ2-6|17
TGCGCCAGCAGCTTGGCCCACAGACCCTCTGGGGCCAACGTCCTGACTTTC
CASSLAHRPSGANVLTF
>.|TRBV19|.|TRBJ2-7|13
TGTGCCAGTAGGGCGGATCTGTCTCACGAGCAGTACTTC
CASRADLSHEQYF
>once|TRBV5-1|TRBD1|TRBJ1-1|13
TGCGCCAGCAGGGGGGACAGGGTCACTGAAGCTTTCTTT
CASRGDRVTEAFF
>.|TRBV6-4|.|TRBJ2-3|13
TGTGCCAGCAGTCCCACGGATGGGACAACGCAGTATTTT
CASSPTDGTTQYF
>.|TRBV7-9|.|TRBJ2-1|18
TGTGCCAGCAGCTTACCCGGGGGAGCGCCTTTCTCCTACAATGAGCAGTTCTTC
CASSLPGGAPFSYNEQFF
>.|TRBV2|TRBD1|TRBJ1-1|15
TGTGCCAGCATGAGCCCGACAGGGATGAACACTGAAGCTTTCTTT
CASMSPTGMNTEAFF
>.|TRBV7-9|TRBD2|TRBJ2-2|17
TGTGCCAGCAGCACCACCACTAGCGGGAGCTTCACCGGGGAGCTGTTTTTT
CASSTTTSGSFTGELFF
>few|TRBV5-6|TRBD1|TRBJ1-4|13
TGTGCCAGCAGCTTTCCCGGGACAGGGGTGCTGTTTTTT
CASSFPGTGVLFF
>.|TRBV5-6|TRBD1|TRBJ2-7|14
TGTGCCAGCAGCCTGGAGACAGGGGGCTACGAGCAGTACTTC
CASSLETGGYEQYF
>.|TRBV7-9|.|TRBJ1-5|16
TGTGCCAGCAGCTCCGGAGTGGCAGGGGGCAATCAGCCCCAGCATTTT
CASSSGVAGGNQPQHF
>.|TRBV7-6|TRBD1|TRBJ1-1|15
TGTGCCAGCAGCTTTCAGACAGGGACCAACACTGAAGCTTTCTTT
CASSFQTGTNTEAFF
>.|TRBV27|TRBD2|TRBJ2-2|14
TGTGCCAGCACTAGCGGGGGCAACACCGGGGAGCTGTTTTTT
CASTSGGNTGELFF
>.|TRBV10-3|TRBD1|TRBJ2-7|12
TGTGCCATCACACCAGGGGGCGACGAGCAGTACTTC
CAITPGGDEQYF
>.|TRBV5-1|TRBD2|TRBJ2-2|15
TGCGCCAGCAGCCCCGGACTAGAGGATACCGGGGAGCTGTTTTTT
CASSPGLEDTGELFF
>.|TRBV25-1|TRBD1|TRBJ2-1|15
TGTGCCAGCAGTGGTTTAGGACAGGGGTCTTTGGGGCAGTTCTTC
CASSGLGQGSLGQFF
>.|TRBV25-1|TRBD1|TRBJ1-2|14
TGTGCCAGCAGTGAACAGGGGACAGGGTTGGACTACACCTTC
CASSEQGTGLDYTF
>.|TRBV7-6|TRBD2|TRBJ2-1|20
TGTGCCAGCAGAAAACATAGGACTAGCGGAGGAATGGGACTTAAGCATGAGCAGTTCTTC
CASRKHRTSGGMGLKHEQFF
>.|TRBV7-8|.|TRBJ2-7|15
TGTGCCAGCAGCCCCCGGGGCGGGGTTGCCTACGAGCAGTACTTC
CASSPRGGVAYEQYF
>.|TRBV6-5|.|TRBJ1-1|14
TGTGCCAGCAGTTACGGACAGTTGAACACTGAAGCTTTCTTT
CASSYGQLNTEAFF
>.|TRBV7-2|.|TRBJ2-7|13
TGTGCCAGCAGCTCAGCCACAGGGAGAGAGCAGTACTTC
CASSSATGREQYF
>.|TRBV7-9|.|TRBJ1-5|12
TGTTCCAGCAGCGAAGGGGAACAGCCCCAGCATTTT
CSSSEGEQPQHF
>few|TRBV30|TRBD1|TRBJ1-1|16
TGTGCCTGGAGCAAAGACAGGGATCGGGGGAGGACTGAAGCTTTCTTT
CAWSKDRDRGRTEAFF